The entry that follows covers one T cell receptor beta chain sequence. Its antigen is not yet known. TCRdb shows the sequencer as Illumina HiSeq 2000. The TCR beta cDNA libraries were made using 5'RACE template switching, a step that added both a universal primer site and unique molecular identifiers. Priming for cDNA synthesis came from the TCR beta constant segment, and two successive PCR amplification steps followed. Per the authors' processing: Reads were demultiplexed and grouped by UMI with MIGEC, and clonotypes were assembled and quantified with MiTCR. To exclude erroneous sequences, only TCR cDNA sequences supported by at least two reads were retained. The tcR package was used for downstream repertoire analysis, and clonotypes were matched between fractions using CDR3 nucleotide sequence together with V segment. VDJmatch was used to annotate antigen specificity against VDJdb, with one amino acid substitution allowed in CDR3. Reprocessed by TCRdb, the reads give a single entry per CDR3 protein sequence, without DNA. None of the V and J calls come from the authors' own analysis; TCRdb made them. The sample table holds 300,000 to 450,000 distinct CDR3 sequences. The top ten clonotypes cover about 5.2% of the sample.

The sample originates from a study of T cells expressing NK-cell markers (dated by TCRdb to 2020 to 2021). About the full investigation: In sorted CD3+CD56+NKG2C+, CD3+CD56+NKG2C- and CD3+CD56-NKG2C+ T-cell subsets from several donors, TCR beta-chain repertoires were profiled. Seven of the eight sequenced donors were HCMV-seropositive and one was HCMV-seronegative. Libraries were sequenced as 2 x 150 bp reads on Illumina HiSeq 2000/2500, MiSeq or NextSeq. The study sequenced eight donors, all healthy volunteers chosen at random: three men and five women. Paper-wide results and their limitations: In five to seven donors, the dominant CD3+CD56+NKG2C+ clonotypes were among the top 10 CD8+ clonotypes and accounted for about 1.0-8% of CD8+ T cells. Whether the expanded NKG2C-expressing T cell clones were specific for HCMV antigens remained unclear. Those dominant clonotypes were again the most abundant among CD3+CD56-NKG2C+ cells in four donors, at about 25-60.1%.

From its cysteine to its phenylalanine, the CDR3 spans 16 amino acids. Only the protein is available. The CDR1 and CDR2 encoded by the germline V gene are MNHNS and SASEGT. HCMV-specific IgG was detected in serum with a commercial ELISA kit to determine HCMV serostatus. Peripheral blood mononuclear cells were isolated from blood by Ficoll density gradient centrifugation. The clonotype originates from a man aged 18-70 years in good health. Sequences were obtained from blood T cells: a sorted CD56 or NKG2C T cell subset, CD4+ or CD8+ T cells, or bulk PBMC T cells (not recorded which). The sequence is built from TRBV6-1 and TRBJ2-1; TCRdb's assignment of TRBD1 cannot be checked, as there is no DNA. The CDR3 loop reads CASTSGQASIYNEQFF.